The 9 T cell receptor beta chains presented below share a single source sample, sequenced in a study of blood T cell repertoires in COVID-19. Generated by immunoSEQ multiplex PCR, the TCRdb table keeps only in-frame clones and is missing some. Of fewer than 200,000 clones in the sample, roughly 89% are singletons; the top ten hold 0.85% to 0.95%. Input material: peripheral blood. These receptors all come from a woman under 30 who had recovered from COVID-19.

This sequence joins TRBV29-1 and TRBJ1-2; D perhaps matches TRBD1 (5 bases). The CDR3 is 12 residues long. V lost 7 bases and J lost 2, with 11 bases in between. CDR1 is SQVTM and CDR2 is ANQGSEA in the germline V gene. The CDR3 nucleotides are TGCAGCGCCTACAGGACAAACTATGGCTACACCTTC. Protein product: CSAYRTNYGYTF. The full variable domain, its missing parts supplied by reference TRBV29-1 and TRBJ1-2, is SAVISQKPSRDICQRGTSLTIQCQVDSQVTMMFWYRQQPGQSLTLIATANQGSEATYESGFVIDKFPISRPNLTFSTLTVSNMSPEDSSIYLCSAYRTNYGYTFGSGTRLTVV.

The chain uses TRBV5-1 and TRBJ2-1; 9 bases align to TRBD2. The CDR3 is 15 residues long. CDR1 is SGHRS and CDR2 is YFSETQ in the germline V gene. V trimming: 2 bases; J trimming: 7 bases; junction bases outside the gene matches: 7. The CDR3 coding sequence is TGCGCCAGCAGCTTCCTGCCTAGCGGGGAGAATGAGCAGTTCTTC. Translation: CASSFLPSGENEQFF.

The J gene is TRBJ2-1, the V gene TRBV4-2; possible D gene TRBD2, 6 bases. This CDR3 has 12 amino acids. Germline loops: CDR1 LGHNA, CDR2 YNFKEQ. V lost 3 bases and J 12 bases, leaving 12 bases between the germline ends. The chain's CDR3 is CASSQGGFGQFF. CDR3 DNA sequence: TGTGCCAGCAGCCAGGGGGGATTCGGGCAGTTCTTC.

The chain employs TRBV2 and TRBJ1-3, with D unresolved. Per the germline V gene, CDR1 is SNHLY and CDR2 is FYNNEI. CDR3 length: 12 amino acids. Trimming took 4 bases from V and 3 from J, leaving 4 bases between them. This CDR3 is CASSALGNTIYF. The CDR3 nucleotides read TGTGCCAGCAGTGCTCTTGGAAACACCATATATTTT.

The chain uses TRBV5-6 and TRBJ1-6, with D possibly being TRBD1 (5 bases). Trimming took 4 bases from V and 14 from J, leaving 16 bases between them. The germline gives CDR1 SGHDT, CDR2 YYEEEE. This CDR3 region has 13 residues. CDR3: CASSLGQGLSLHF. CDR3 DNA: TGTGCCAGCAGCCTGGGCCAGGGCTTATCCCTCCACTTT.

The chain uses TRBV5-6 and TRBJ1-1; 7 bases are a match to TRBD1. With V trimmed by 3 bases and J by 3 bases, 14 bases remained unmatched. From germline, CDR1 is SGHDT and CDR2 YYEEEE. The CDR3 sequence is 17 residues long. The CDR3 DNA follows: TGTGCCAGCAGCTCAACATTAACAGGGGTCGAAGACACTGAAGCTTTCTTT. This encodes CASSSTLTGVEDTEAFF.

DNA for the CDR3: TGTGCCAGCAGCCGCTCAGGGCCTGATCAGCCCCAGCATTTT. Its protein product is CASSRSGPDQPQHF. The chain joins TRBV3-1 (or the pseudogene TRBV3-2) to TRBJ1-5, with D perhaps matching TRBD1 (5 bases). Looked up from germline, CDR1 is LGHDT and CDR2 is YNNKEL (reference sequence). The CDR3 is 14 amino acids. The V and J ends lost 4 bases and 5 bases respectively, with 12 bases between them.

V usage is TRBV7-9 and J usage is TRBJ1-1, with no clear D. V shed 5 bases and J shed 3 bases, with 16 bases lying between them. The CDR3 consists of 15 residues. Germline CDR1 and CDR2: SEHNR and FQNEAQ (reference sequence). Here the CDR3 DNA reads TGTGCCAGCAGCAAATGGGGAGGTCTCGACACTGAAGCTTTCTTT. Encoded protein: CASSKWGGLDTEAFF.

The gene calls are TRBV24-1 and TRBJ2-5; a weak D match, TRBD2 (7 bases). The germline gives CDR1 KGHDR, CDR2 SFDVKD. V gave up 7 bases and J gave up 3 bases, with 14 bases separating them. The CDR3 is 14 residues long. CDR3 protein: CATSPTGREETQYF. The CDR3 DNA follows: TGTGCCACCAGCCCAACAGGGAGGGAAGAGACCCAGTACTTC.